These T cell receptor beta chains were read from a single sample in a study of blood T cell repertoires in COVID-19. Data came from immunoSEQ multiplex PCR; TCRdb stores just in-frame clones and leaves some out. Of around 99,000 clones listed, just over 90% are singletons. What was sequenced was peripheral blood. The receptors were gathered from a woman under 40 with acute or convalescent COVID-19. Each CDR3 is given with its conserved first and last residue. Each record gives: D gene, V gene, clone size, J gene, CDR3 DNA, CDR3 protein. A D gene is named only where the DNA matches it firmly. The listing skips clone size in some rows; elsewhere it reads once, few, many or a size class.

d_gene: TRBD1; v_gene: TRBV5-1; abundance: -; j_gene: TRBJ1-2; CDR3nt: TGCGCCAGCAGCATACAGGGGGACGGCTACACCTTC; CDR3aa: CASSIQGDGYTF
d_gene: TRBD1; v_gene: TRBV4-2; abundance: -; j_gene: TRBJ2-7; CDR3nt: TGTGCCAGCAGCCAAGGGGGACAGGGTGGCGAGCAGTACTTC; CDR3aa: CASSQGGQGGEQYF
d_gene: -; v_gene: TRBV6-5; abundance: -; j_gene: TRBJ1-2; CDR3nt: TGTGCCAGCAGGGACCGGGGGGCCCTCTATGGCTACACCTTC; CDR3aa: CASRDRGALYGYTF
d_gene: -; v_gene: TRBV19; abundance: once; j_gene: TRBJ1-2; CDR3nt: TGTGCCAGTAGTATAGGGGGCAGGTATGGCTACACCTTC; CDR3aa: CASSIGGRYGYTF
d_gene: -; v_gene: TRBV2; abundance: -; j_gene: TRBJ1-5; CDR3nt: TGTGCCAGCAGTGAAAGAGGCGGTAGCCAGCCCCAGCATTTT; CDR3aa: CASSERGGSQPQHF
d_gene: -; v_gene: TRBV6-5; abundance: -; j_gene: TRBJ1-2; CDR3nt: TGTGCCAGCGGTAACTCCCACATCTATGGCTACACCTTC; CDR3aa: CASGNSHIYGYTF
d_gene: TRBD2; v_gene: TRBV5-1; abundance: -; j_gene: TRBJ2-3; CDR3nt: TGCGCCAGCAGCCCGGGGACTAGCGATACGCAGTATTTT; CDR3aa: CASSPGTSDTQYF
d_gene: TRBD1; v_gene: TRBV2; abundance: -; j_gene: TRBJ1-2; CDR3nt: TGTGCCGGAGGACAGGGAACCTATGGCTACACCTTC; CDR3aa: CAGGQGTYGYTF
d_gene: -; v_gene: TRBV9; abundance: -; j_gene: TRBJ1-2; CDR3nt: TGTGCCAGCAGCGTAGACGAAGCAATAGAGGGCTACACCTTC; CDR3aa: CASSVDEAIEGYTF
d_gene: TRBD1; v_gene: TRBV6-2/TRBV6-3; abundance: few; j_gene: TRBJ2-7; CDR3nt: TGTGCCAGCAGTTACCGAACGGGACAGGGCGAGAACGAGCAGTACTTC; CDR3aa: CASSYRTGQGENEQYF
d_gene: -; v_gene: TRBV18; abundance: once; j_gene: TRBJ1-6; CDR3nt: TGTGCCAGCTCAGAACGGACAGCCAAGAATTCACCCCTCCACTTT; CDR3aa: CASSERTAKNSPLHF
d_gene: TRBD1; v_gene: TRBV4-1; abundance: few; j_gene: TRBJ1-4; CDR3nt: TGCGCCAGCAGCCCTCAGACAGGGTTTAGCGAAAAACTGTTTTTT; CDR3aa: CASSPQTGFSEKLFF
d_gene: TRBD1; v_gene: TRBV6-5; abundance: -; j_gene: TRBJ1-5; CDR3nt: TGTGCCAGCAGTCCCGGACAGGGGCGCAATCAGCCCCAGCATTTT; CDR3aa: CASSPGQGRNQPQHF
d_gene: -; v_gene: TRBV7-7; abundance: -; j_gene: TRBJ2-1; CDR3nt: TGTGCCAGCAGCCGTCTCGGGGGAGACGGTGAGCAGTTCTTC; CDR3aa: CASSRLGGDGEQFF
d_gene: TRBD2; v_gene: TRBV7-9; abundance: -; j_gene: TRBJ2-7; CDR3nt: TGTGCCAGCAGCCGGACTAGCGGGACCTACGAGCAGTACTTC; CDR3aa: CASSRTSGTYEQYF
d_gene: -; v_gene: TRBV5-6; abundance: -; j_gene: TRBJ2-7; CDR3nt: TGTGCCAGCAGCCTCGCTAGCCGATCCGAGCAGTACTTC; CDR3aa: CASSLASRSEQYF
d_gene: TRBD2; v_gene: TRBV24-1; abundance: -; j_gene: TRBJ2-1; CDR3nt: TGTGCCACCAGGAGTAGCGGGAGTAGGTCCAATGAGCAGTTCTTC; CDR3aa: CATRSSGSRSNEQFF
d_gene: TRBD1; v_gene: TRBV5-4; abundance: -; j_gene: TRBJ2-7; CDR3nt: TGTGCCAGCAGCCAGGGACAGGGAGGACTCGGGGGGATCTACGAGCAGTACTTC; CDR3aa: CASSQGQGGLGGIYEQYF
d_gene: -; v_gene: TRBV6-5; abundance: -; j_gene: TRBJ1-2; CDR3nt: TGTGCCAGCAGCACTAAGATGAAGGGCTACACCTTC; CDR3aa: CASSTKMKGYTF
d_gene: -; v_gene: TRBV12-2; abundance: -; j_gene: TRBJ1-1; CDR3nt: TGTGCAAGTCGCTCCACTGGACAGGGCCTCCGCGGAGACACTGAAGCTTTCTTT; CDR3aa: CASRSTGQGLRGDTEAFF
d_gene: -; v_gene: TRBV5-1; abundance: -; j_gene: TRBJ2-7; CDR3nt: TGCGCCAGCAGCTTGGAGACAGTTTCTTTACCCTACGAGCAGTACTTC; CDR3aa: CASSLETVSLPYEQYF
d_gene: -; v_gene: TRBV9; abundance: -; j_gene: TRBJ1-3; CDR3nt: TGTGCCAGCAGCCCCCACACCGACTCTGGAAACACCATATATTTT; CDR3aa: CASSPHTDSGNTIYF
d_gene: -; v_gene: TRBV7-2; abundance: -; j_gene: TRBJ2-7; CDR3nt: TGTGCCAGCAGCGCCCCAGGGGTTTCCTACGAGCAGTACTTC; CDR3aa: CASSAPGVSYEQYF
d_gene: TRBD2; v_gene: TRBV4-1; abundance: once; j_gene: TRBJ2-7; CDR3nt: TGCGCCAGCAGCCAAGAGGAGGGGACTAGCGGGGGTTTTTCCCTCTCCTACGAGCAGTACTTC; CDR3aa: CASSQEEGTSGGFSLSYEQYF
d_gene: TRBD1; v_gene: TRBV7-8; abundance: few; j_gene: TRBJ1-5; CDR3nt: TGTGCCAGCAGTCGGACAGGGGGGAGCAATCAGCCCCAGCATTTT; CDR3aa: CASSRTGGSNQPQHF
d_gene: TRBD1; v_gene: TRBV5-4; abundance: -; j_gene: TRBJ1-1; CDR3nt: TGTGCCAGCAGTACAGGGGGAGGGACTGAAGCTTTCTTT; CDR3aa: CASSTGGGTEAFF
d_gene: TRBD2; v_gene: TRBV2; abundance: -; j_gene: TRBJ2-3; CDR3nt: TGTGCCAGCAGTGAAGGCCTAGCGGGAGGCACAGATACGCAGTATTTT; CDR3aa: CASSEGLAGGTDTQYF
d_gene: -; v_gene: TRBV28; abundance: -; j_gene: TRBJ2-7; CDR3nt: TGTGCCAGCAGTTTATATTCGGGGAGTTTTGTCTACGAGCAGTACTTC; CDR3aa: CASSLYSGSFVYEQYF
d_gene: TRBD1; v_gene: TRBV27; abundance: -; j_gene: TRBJ2-1; CDR3nt: TGTGCCAGCAGTTCTGGGACAGGGGGCCCCATCGCCCTCGGAGAGCAGTTCTTC; CDR3aa: CASSSGTGGPIALGEQFF
d_gene: TRBD1; v_gene: TRBV7-3; abundance: -; j_gene: TRBJ1-5; CDR3nt: TGTGCCAGCAGCGATACCTCCGGGACAGGGGGCGAGGGTGATCAGCCCCAGCATTTT; CDR3aa: CASSDTSGTGGEGDQPQHF
d_gene: TRBD1; v_gene: TRBV6-5; abundance: -; j_gene: TRBJ1-1; CDR3nt: TGTGCCAGCAGGGGCCCCGGGACAGGGGCTTCTGAAGCTTTCTTT; CDR3aa: CASRGPGTGASEAFF
d_gene: TRBD1; v_gene: TRBV19; abundance: -; j_gene: TRBJ1-1; CDR3nt: TGTGCCAGTAGTAGTCGGAGGGGGCCTTCTAGGAACACTGAAGCTTTCTTT; CDR3aa: CASSSRRGPSRNTEAFF
d_gene: TRBD1; v_gene: TRBV10-3; abundance: -; j_gene: TRBJ1-1; CDR3nt: TGTGCCATCAGTCCGACAGGGGGCACTGAAGCTTTCTTT; CDR3aa: CAISPTGGTEAFF
d_gene: -; v_gene: TRBV30; abundance: -; j_gene: TRBJ1-4; CDR3nt: TGTGCCTGGAGTGAGGGGGAAGGTCGAAAACTGTTTTTT; CDR3aa: CAWSEGEGRKLFF
d_gene: -; v_gene: TRBV30; abundance: -; j_gene: TRBJ2-2; CDR3nt: TGTGCCTGGAGTGTAATTAGTATCACCGGGGAGCTGTTTTTT; CDR3aa: CAWSVISITGELFF
d_gene: TRBD1; v_gene: TRBV7-2; abundance: -; j_gene: TRBJ2-7; CDR3nt: TGTGCCAGCAGACGGGACAGCACCTACGAGCAGTACTTC; CDR3aa: CASRRDSTYEQYF
d_gene: -; v_gene: TRBV7-3; abundance: -; j_gene: TRBJ2-1; CDR3nt: TGTGCCAGCAGCTTAAACCGGGGGGCTTACAATGAGCAGTTCTTC; CDR3aa: CASSLNRGAYNEQFF
d_gene: -; v_gene: TRBV6-5; abundance: -; j_gene: TRBJ2-7; CDR3nt: TGTGCCAGCAGAACCGGACAGTTCTCCTACGAGCAGTACTTC; CDR3aa: CASRTGQFSYEQYF
d_gene: TRBD1; v_gene: TRBV5-5; abundance: -; j_gene: TRBJ2-3; CDR3nt: TGTGCCAGCAGCTGGGACAGGGCTCGCACAGATACGCAGTATTTT; CDR3aa: CASSWDRARTDTQYF
d_gene: -; v_gene: TRBV7-9; abundance: -; j_gene: TRBJ1-5; CDR3nt: TGTGCCAGCAGCGTAAACAATCAGCCCCAGCATTTT; CDR3aa: CASSVNNQPQHF
d_gene: -; v_gene: TRBV27; abundance: -; j_gene: TRBJ2-2; CDR3nt: TGTGCCAGCAGTTTGAGGACACTCTCCCCCGGGGAGCTGTTTTTT; CDR3aa: CASSLRTLSPGELFF
d_gene: TRBD2; v_gene: TRBV6-5; abundance: -; j_gene: TRBJ2-2; CDR3nt: TGTGCCAGCAGTCCCGCGGGAGTCGGTACCGGGGAGCTGTTTTTT; CDR3aa: CASSPAGVGTGELFF
d_gene: -; v_gene: TRBV2; abundance: once; j_gene: TRBJ1-4; CDR3nt: TGTGCCAGCAGTGTACCCCAGAATGAAAAACTGTTTTTT; CDR3aa: CASSVPQNEKLFF
d_gene: -; v_gene: TRBV5-1; abundance: few; j_gene: TRBJ2-2; CDR3nt: TGCGCCAGCAGCTGGGGATTAGGGGGAGACACCGGGGAGCTGTTTTTT; CDR3aa: CASSWGLGGDTGELFF
d_gene: -; v_gene: TRBV6-4; abundance: once; j_gene: TRBJ2-2; CDR3nt: TGTGCCAGCAGTGAGAGTTGGTACACCGGGGAGCTGTTTTTT; CDR3aa: CASSESWYTGELFF
d_gene: TRBD1; v_gene: TRBV5-1; abundance: -; j_gene: TRBJ1-1; CDR3nt: TGCGCCAGCACCACGGACAGGGGGCTGACTGAAGCTTTCTTT; CDR3aa: CASTTDRGLTEAFF
d_gene: -; v_gene: TRBV20-1; abundance: -; j_gene: TRBJ1-5; CDR3nt: TGCAGTGCTAGTCCGGGGAATGATCAGCCCCAGCATTTT; CDR3aa: CSASPGNDQPQHF
d_gene: TRBD2; v_gene: TRBV9; abundance: -; j_gene: TRBJ2-1; CDR3nt: TGTGCCAGCAGCGGACGAGCGGGAGGCCTTAACAATGAGCAGTTCTTC; CDR3aa: CASSGRAGGLNNEQFF
d_gene: TRBD2; v_gene: TRBV28; abundance: -; j_gene: TRBJ2-1; CDR3nt: TGTGCCAGCAGTATAGCGGGACCGAGCTCCTACAATGAGCAGTTCTTC; CDR3aa: CASSIAGPSSYNEQFF
d_gene: TRBD2; v_gene: TRBV11-2; abundance: -; j_gene: TRBJ2-1; CDR3nt: TGTGCCAGCAGACGTACTAGCGGACCTTACAATGAGCAGTTCTTC; CDR3aa: CASRRTSGPYNEQFF
d_gene: -; v_gene: TRBV4-1; abundance: few; j_gene: TRBJ2-5; CDR3nt: TGCGCCAGCAGCCAAGACCAACTAGCCGGGGAGACCCAGTACTTC; CDR3aa: CASSQDQLAGETQYF
d_gene: -; v_gene: TRBV11-3; abundance: -; j_gene: TRBJ2-1; CDR3nt: TGTGCCAGCAGCTTAACTTCGTCCGGAATTCCAGGGGATGAGCAGTTCTTC; CDR3aa: CASSLTSSGIPGDEQFF
d_gene: -; v_gene: TRBV2; abundance: -; j_gene: TRBJ2-5; CDR3nt: TGTGCCAGTCAGCTGAGGGGCGGGGTAGAGACCCAGTACTTC; CDR3aa: CASQLRGGVETQYF
d_gene: -; v_gene: TRBV7-2; abundance: -; j_gene: TRBJ1-5; CDR3nt: TGTGCCAGCAGCCCCCCCACGGCGGGGGGCAATCAGCCCCAGCATTTT; CDR3aa: CASSPPTAGGNQPQHF
d_gene: -; v_gene: TRBV14; abundance: -; j_gene: TRBJ1-6; CDR3nt: TGTGCCAGCAGCCTGGGCCGAAGGTCTAATTCACCCCTCCACTTT; CDR3aa: CASSLGRRSNSPLHF
d_gene: -; v_gene: TRBV6-2/TRBV6-3; abundance: -; j_gene: TRBJ2-7; CDR3nt: TGTGCCAGCAGTTACTCGACAGCTCAGGGCTACGAGCAGTACTTC; CDR3aa: CASSYSTAQGYEQYF